This T cell receptor (beta chain) was identified in a study of cytomegalovirus exposure and HLA in healthy donors. The CDR3 extends over 10 amino acids. V lost 4 bases and J lost 11, with 8 bases in between. The germline gives CDR1 SGHTA, CDR2 FQGTGA. The study ran its PCR with 60 Vbeta and 13 Jbeta primers. Profiling relied on immunoSEQ multiplex PCR, and the TCRdb table lists in-frame clones only, not all of them. The repertoire consists of 140,000 or so clones, with roughly 80% occurring once and the leading ten covering over 0.95%. The clonotype comes from a female donor in good health and CMV-seronegative. Material: PBMCs. The chain has TRBV7-3 and TRBJ1-1; D call uncertain. The CDR3 DNA sequence: TGTGCCAGCAGCTCTTACCGGGCTTTCTTT. It translates to CASSSYRAFF.